This T cell receptor (beta chain) was recorded in a study of OX40 agonist ivuxolimab in advanced cancers. The wider study: Subjects had a mean age of around 63 years, with a range of 23 to 79; roughly 83% were male.

The study's findings and limits: Specificity for antigen went undetermined in the expanded peripheral T cells.

The repertoire was sequenced with immunoSEQ multiplex PCR; TCRdb's copy has only in-frame clones and lacks some. The sample includes 65,000 to 95,000 clones, approximately 85% of them seen just once. The V and J ends lost 4 bases and 5 bases respectively, with 10 bases between them. Germline V CDR1 and CDR2: SGHRS, YFSETQ. The CDR3 totals 13 residues. In its sample, this clone was seen a few times. Its target is unknown. The sequence came from an adult with an advanced solid tumor such as melanoma, head and neck, liver or kidney cancer. The specimen comprised CD4+ or CD8+ T cells sorted from blood, sampled in a trial of the OX40 agonist ivuxolimab. J is TRBJ2-1 and V is TRBV5-1; D is unclear. This CDR3 reads CASSPTTDNEQFF. CDR3 bases: TGCGCCAGCAGCCCCACTACCGACAATGAGCAGTTCTTC.